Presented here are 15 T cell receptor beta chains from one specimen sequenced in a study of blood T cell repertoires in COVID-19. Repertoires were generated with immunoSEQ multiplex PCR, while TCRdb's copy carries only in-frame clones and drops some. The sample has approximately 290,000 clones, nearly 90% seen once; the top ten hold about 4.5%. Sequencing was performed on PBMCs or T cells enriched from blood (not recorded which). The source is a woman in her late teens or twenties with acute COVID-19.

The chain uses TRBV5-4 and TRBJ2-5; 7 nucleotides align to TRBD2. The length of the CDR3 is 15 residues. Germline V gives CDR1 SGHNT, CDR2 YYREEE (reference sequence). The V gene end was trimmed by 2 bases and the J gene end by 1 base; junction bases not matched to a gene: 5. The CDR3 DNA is TGTGCCAGCAGCTTTCCCACTAGCGTCCAAGAGACCCAGTACTTC. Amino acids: CASSFPTSVQETQYF.

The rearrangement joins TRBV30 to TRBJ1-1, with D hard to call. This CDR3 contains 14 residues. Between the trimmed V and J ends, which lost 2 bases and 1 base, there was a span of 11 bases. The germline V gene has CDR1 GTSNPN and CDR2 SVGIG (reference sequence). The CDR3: CAWSKTAQNTEAFF. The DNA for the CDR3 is TGTGCCTGGAGTAAAACAGCCCAGAACACTGAAGCTTTCTTT. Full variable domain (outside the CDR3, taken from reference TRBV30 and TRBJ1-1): SQTIHQWPATLVQPVGSPLSLECTVEGTSNPNLYWYRQAAGRGLQLLFYSVGIGQISSEVPQNLSASRPQDRQFILSSKKLLLSDSGFYLCAWSKTAQNTEAFFGQGTRLTVV.

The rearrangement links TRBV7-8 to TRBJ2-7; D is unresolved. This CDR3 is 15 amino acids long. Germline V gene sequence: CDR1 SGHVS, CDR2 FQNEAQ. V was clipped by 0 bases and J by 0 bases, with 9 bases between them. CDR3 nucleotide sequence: TGTGCCAGCAGCTTAGCCAGGCGCAGCTCCTACGAGCAGTACTTC. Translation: CASSLARRSSYEQYF.

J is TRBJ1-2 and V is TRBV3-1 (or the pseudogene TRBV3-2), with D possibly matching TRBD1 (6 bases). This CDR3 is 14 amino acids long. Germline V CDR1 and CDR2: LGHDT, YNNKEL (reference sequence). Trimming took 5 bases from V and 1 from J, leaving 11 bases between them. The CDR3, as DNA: TGTGCCAGCAGCAACGGACAGCGTAACTATGGCTACACCTTC. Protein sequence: CASSNGQRNYGYTF.

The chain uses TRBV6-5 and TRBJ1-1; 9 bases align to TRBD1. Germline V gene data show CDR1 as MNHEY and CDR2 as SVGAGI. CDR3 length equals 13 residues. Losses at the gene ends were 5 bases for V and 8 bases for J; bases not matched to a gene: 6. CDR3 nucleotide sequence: TGTGCCAGCAGTCCCCAAGACAGGGGGGAAGCTTTCTTT. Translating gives CASSPQDRGEAFF.

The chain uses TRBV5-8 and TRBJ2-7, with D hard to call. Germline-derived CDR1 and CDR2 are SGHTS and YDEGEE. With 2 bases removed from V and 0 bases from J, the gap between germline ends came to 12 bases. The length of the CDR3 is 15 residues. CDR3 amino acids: CASSLSSRSSYEQYF. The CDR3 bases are TGTGCCAGCAGCTTATCTTCAAGGAGCTCCTACGAGCAGTACTTC.

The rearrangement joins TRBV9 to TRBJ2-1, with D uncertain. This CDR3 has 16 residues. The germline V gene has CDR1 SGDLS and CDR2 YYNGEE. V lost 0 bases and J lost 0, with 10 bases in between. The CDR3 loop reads CASSVGGSDSYNEQFF. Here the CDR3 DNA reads TGTGCCAGCAGCGTAGGCGGTTCGGACTCCTACAATGAGCAGTTCTTC.

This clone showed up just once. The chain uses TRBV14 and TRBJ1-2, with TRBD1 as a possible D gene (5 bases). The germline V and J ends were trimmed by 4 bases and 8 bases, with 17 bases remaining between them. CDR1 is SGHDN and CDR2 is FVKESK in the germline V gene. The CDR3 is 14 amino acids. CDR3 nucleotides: TGTGCCAGCAGCCGGTACAGGTCGGGGGACGGCTACACCTTC. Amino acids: CASSRYRSGDGYTF.

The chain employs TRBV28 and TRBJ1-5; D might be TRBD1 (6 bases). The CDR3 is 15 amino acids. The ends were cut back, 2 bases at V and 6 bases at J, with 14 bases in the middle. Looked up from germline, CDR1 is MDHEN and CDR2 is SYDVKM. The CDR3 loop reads CASSLGGAVGQPQHF. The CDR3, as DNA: TGTGCCAGCAGTTTAGGGGGCGCGGTCGGTCAGCCCCAGCATTTT.

CDR3 DNA sequence: TGCGCCAGCAGCCAAGATGGCAGGGAGGAAACAGATACGCAGTATTTT. Its translation is CASSQDGREETDTQYF. V and J are TRBV4-1 and TRBJ2-3, with D maybe TRBD2 (6 bases). V lost 0 bases, J lost 3 bases, and 13 bases lay in between. This CDR3 is 16 amino acids long. Germline V gives CDR1 MGHRA, CDR2 YSYEKL.

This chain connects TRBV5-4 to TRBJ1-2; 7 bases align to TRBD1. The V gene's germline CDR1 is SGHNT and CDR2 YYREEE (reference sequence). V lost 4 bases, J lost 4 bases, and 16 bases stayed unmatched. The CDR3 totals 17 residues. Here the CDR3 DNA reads TGTGCCAGCAGCCCCGGGACAGTGGGATACCTGCTCTATGGCTACACCTTC. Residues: CASSPGTVGYLLYGYTF.

Written as DNA, the CDR3 is TGTGCCAGCAGCTTAGGACAGACTGGGCGGGGTGGCACAGATACGCAGTATTTT. It codes for CASSLGQTGRGGTDTQYF. This rearrangement joins TRBV11-2 to TRBJ2-3; TRBD2 might be the D (6 bases). With 1 base removed from V and 1 base from J, the gap between germline ends came to 18 bases. CDR3 size: 18 residues. Germline CDR1 reads SGHAT; CDR2 reads FQNNGV.

The chain's CDR3 is CASSSTGTSNEQFF. DNA for the CDR3: TGTGCCAGCAGCTCGACGGGGACTTCAAATGAGCAGTTCTTC. V is TRBV7-3 and J is TRBJ2-1; D might be TRBD2 (6 bases). Germline CDR1 is SGHTA and CDR2 is FQGTGA. V was clipped by 4 bases and J by 7 bases, with 14 bases between them. The CDR3 length is 14 residues.

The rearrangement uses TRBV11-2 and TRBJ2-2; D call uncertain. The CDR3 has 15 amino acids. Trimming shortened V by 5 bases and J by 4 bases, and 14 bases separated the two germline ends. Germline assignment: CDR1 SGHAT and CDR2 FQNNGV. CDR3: CASSRKRSSTGELFF. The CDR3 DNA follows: TGTGCCAGCAGCCGTAAACGGAGTAGCACCGGGGAGCTGTTTTTT.

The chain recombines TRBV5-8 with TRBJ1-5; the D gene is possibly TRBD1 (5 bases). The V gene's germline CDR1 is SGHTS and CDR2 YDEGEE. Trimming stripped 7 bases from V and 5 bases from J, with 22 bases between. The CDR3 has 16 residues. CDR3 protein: CASVSWSGWGDQPQHF. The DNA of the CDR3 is TGTGCCAGCGTATCCTGGTCGGGGTGGGGGGATCAGCCCCAGCATTTT.